This TCR beta chain was retrieved from a study of cytomegalovirus exposure and HLA in healthy donors. Germline values: CDR1 ENHRY, CDR2 SYGVKD. The trim removed 6 bases at V and 12 bases at J, leaving 12 bases unmatched. The CDR3 extends over 13 amino acids. With regard to this clone: Its antigen is not known.

PCR involved 60 Vbeta and 13 Jbeta primers. Assay used: immunoSEQ multiplex PCR; TCRdb lists only in-frame clones, some missing. Here the sample spans roughly 140,000 clones, 80% to 85% being singletons. Overall study findings and caveats: Roughly uniform sequencing depth across donors was assumed, possibly incorrectly. Segments of the TCR beta V type were, in most cases, productive about 90% or about 30% of the time in an earlier analysis. When analyzed later, a missense DCLRE1C variant was found to be linked to TCR beta V- and J-gene trimming. The authors judged a highly shared variant cluster likely a sequencing artifact.

The chain has TRBV10-3 and TRBJ1-2; 8 nucleotides match TRBD1. Material: PBMCs. The receptor comes from a male donor in good health and CMV-seronegative. The CDR3 DNA follows: TGTGCCATCAGACCCGGGACAGGAGATCCCCACACCTTC. Translating it yields CAIRPGTGDPHTF.